This T cell receptor beta chain was identified in a study of cytotoxic CD8 clonotypes in ibrutinib-treated CLL. Study information: Across the patients, approximately ten were relapsed/refractory, about 14 treatment-naive and around 18 IGHV unmutated.

CDR1 is SGHDT and CDR2 is YYEEEE in the germline V gene. This CDR3 is 11 amino acids long. Between the trimmed V and J ends, which lost 3 bases and 6 bases, there was a span of 7 bases. In the case of this clone: Its antigen is unidentified.

Depths of 1 in 200,000 to 1 in 1 million T cells were the sequencing target. The protocol was immunoSEQ multiplex PCR, while the TCRdb copy is restricted to in-frame clones and leaves out a portion. The sample lists tens of thousands of clones, approximately 68% occurring once. General study findings and limits: At ibrutinib response, clonality increased, and at progression it declined back toward baseline.

Sequences were derived from PBMCs, sampled after 24 months of ibrutinib treatment. The V gene is TRBV5-6, the J gene TRBJ2-7; unclear D gene. The sequence was obtained from a human donor with chronic lymphocytic leukemia. As DNA, the CDR3 is TGTGCCAGCAGCTCCCGGGTCGAGCAGTACTTC. Protein product: CASSSRVEQYF.